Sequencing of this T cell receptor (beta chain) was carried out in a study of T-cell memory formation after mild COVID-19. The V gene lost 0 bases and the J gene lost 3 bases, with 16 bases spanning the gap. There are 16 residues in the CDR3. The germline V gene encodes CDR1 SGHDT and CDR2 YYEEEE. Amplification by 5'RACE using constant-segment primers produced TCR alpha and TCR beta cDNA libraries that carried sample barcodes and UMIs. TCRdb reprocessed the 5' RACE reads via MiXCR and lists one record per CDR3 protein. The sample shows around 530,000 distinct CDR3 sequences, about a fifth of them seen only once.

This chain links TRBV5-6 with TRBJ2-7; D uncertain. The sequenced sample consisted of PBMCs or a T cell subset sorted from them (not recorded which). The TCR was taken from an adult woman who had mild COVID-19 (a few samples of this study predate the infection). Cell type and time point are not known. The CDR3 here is CASSLVRLNSFYEQYF. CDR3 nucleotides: TGTGCCAGCAGCTTGGTCCGGCTTAACTCCTTCTACGAGCAGTACTTC.